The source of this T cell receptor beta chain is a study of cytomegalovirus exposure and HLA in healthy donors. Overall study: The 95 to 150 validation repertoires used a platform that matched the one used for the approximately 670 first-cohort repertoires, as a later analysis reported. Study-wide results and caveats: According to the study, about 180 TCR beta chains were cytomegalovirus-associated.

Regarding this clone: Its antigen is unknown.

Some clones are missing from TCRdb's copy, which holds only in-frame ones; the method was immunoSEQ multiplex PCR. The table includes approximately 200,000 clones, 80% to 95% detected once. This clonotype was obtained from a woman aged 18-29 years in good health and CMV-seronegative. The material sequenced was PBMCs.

The CDR3 is CAWSVYGQPQHF. DNA of the CDR3: TGTGCCTGGAGTGTTTACGGTCAGCCCCAGCATTTT. V is TRBV30 and J is TRBJ1-5; D call uncertain. The CDR3 runs to 12 residues. Trimming removed 0 bases from V and 6 bases from J, with 6 bases in between. CDR1 GTSNPN and CDR2 SVGIG come from the germline V gene (reference sequence).